Following are 20 T cell receptor beta chains from one sample sequenced in a study of T cell responses to AZD1222 COVID-19 vaccine (dated by TCRdb to 2020 to 2023). Libraries were constructed by the immunoSEQ multiplex PCR assay. This is the immuneACCESS table as TCRdb keeps it, with only in-frame sequences that have V and J called. A part of the clones is gone; compared with another copy, unresolved V genes explain less than half, and the rest is unexplained. The sample includes about 100,000 clones, with 90% observed a single time. The leading ten clones occupy 1.3% of the sample. The time point label on this specimen signifies: baseline before first vaccination. The sample consisted of peripheral blood, taken on day 0 of AZD1222 vaccination. Receptors originate from an adult in good health.

The chain employs TRBV24-1 and TRBJ1-5; unclear D gene. CDR1 is KGHDR, CDR2 SFDVKD, per germline. Trimming shortened V by 3 bases and J by 1 base, and 6 bases separated the two germline ends. CDR3 length equals 14 residues. The CDR3 spells CATSDLESNQPQHF. The CDR3 DNA reads as TGTGCCACCAGTGATCTCGAGAGCAATCAGCCCCAGCATTTT.

The chain combines TRBV7-9 with TRBJ1-5, with D possibly matching TRBD1 (6 bases). From germline, CDR1 is SEHNR and CDR2 FQNEAQ (reference sequence). The CDR3 sequence is 15 residues long. V was shortened by 3 bases and J by 6 bases, with 15 bases between the two germline ends. CDR3 sequence reads: CASSLGRGATQPQHF. The CDR3 nucleotides are TGTGCCAGCAGCTTGGGCAGGGGTGCGACTCAGCCCCAGCATTTT.

The chain employs TRBV5-6 and TRBJ2-7, with TRBD2 identical over 16 bases. Germline trimming cut 4 bases from V and 2 bases from J; bases unmatched to any gene: 9. The germline gives CDR1 SGHDT, CDR2 YYEEEE. The CDR3 contains 18 residues. The CDR3 reads CASSPGLAGGPVPYEQYF. The CDR3 DNA reads as TGTGCCAGCAGCCCGGGACTAGCGGGGGGGCCGGTCCCCTACGAGCAGTACTTC.

The chain carries TRBV7-9 and TRBJ2-7; D is possibly TRBD2 (6 bases). Germline-derived CDR1 and CDR2 are SEHNR and FQNEAQ (reference sequence). Trimming stripped 2 bases from V and 10 bases from J, with 15 bases between. There are 13 residues in the CDR3. CDR3 amino acids: CASSLQTPGSQYF. The CDR3 nucleotides are TGTGCCAGCAGCTTACAGACGCCCGGGAGTCAGTACTTC.

The CDR3 protein is CASSFMGANVLTF. CDR3 sequence (DNA): TGTGCCAGCAGTTTTATGGGGGCCAACGTCCTGACTTTC. The chain combines TRBV12-3 or TRBV12-4 with TRBJ2-6; D gene ambiguous. Trimming left V 3 bases short and J 4 bases short, with 4 bases between. The CDR3 extends over 13 amino acids.

Only one count was recorded for this clone. The V call is TRBV7-3, the J call TRBJ1-4, with a tentative D call TRBD1 (6 bases). CDR1 and CDR2 from the germline V gene are SGHTA and FQGTGA. The CDR3 consists of 16 residues. V was trimmed by 2 bases and J by 4 bases, leaving 14 bases between them. CDR3: CASSLGQRLNNEKLFF. The CDR3 nucleotides read TGTGCCAGCAGCTTAGGACAGCGGCTTAATAATGAAAAACTGTTTTTT.

The V gene is TRBV28, the J gene TRBJ2-1; no clear D. The CDR3 is made up of 15 amino acids. Germline-derived CDR1 and CDR2 are MDHEN and SYDVKM. Trimming stripped 2 bases from V and 0 bases from J, with 8 bases between. The CDR3 is CASSLIRSSYNEQFF. DNA of the CDR3: TGTGCCAGCAGTTTAATCAGGAGCTCCTACAATGAGCAGTTCTTC.

This clone was seen a few times. The V call is TRBV28, the J call TRBJ1-2; maybe TRBD1 (5 bases). CDR3 size: 15 residues. The V end was cut by 2 bases, the J end by 7 bases, with 17 bases between. Germline V lookup: CDR1 MDHEN, CDR2 SYDVKM. CDR3 loop: CASSLLRGLAGGYTF. The CDR3 DNA reads TGTGCCAGCAGTTTACTACGGGGCTTGGCGGGTGGCTACACCTTC.

The CDR3 spells CASSNKGLNTQYF. The CDR3 DNA sequence: TGTGCCAGCAGTAACAAGGGGTTGAATACGCAGTATTTT. The chain has TRBV6-5 and TRBJ2-3; weak D call: TRBD1 (5 bases). Per germline, CDR1 MNHEY and CDR2 SVGAGI. The CDR3 is 13 residues long. The ends were cut back, 5 bases at V and 7 bases at J, with 13 bases in the middle.

The chain employs TRBV10-3 and TRBJ2-7; D may be TRBD1 (6 bases). Germline V gene lookup returns CDR1 ENHRY and CDR2 SYGVKD. V lost 6 bases and J 0 bases, leaving 15 bases between the germline ends. The CDR3 sequence is 15 residues long. CDR3 in DNA: TGTGCCATCAGGAACACAGGGAGCCACTCCTACGAGCAGTACTTC. Its protein is CAIRNTGSHSYEQYF.

The rearrangement links TRBV9 to TRBJ2-3, with 7 positions matching TRBD2. In germline, CDR1 is SGDLS, CDR2 YYNGEE. The CDR3 has 16 amino acids. Germline trimming cut 3 bases from V and 3 bases from J; bases unmatched to any gene: 10. CDR3 region: CASSEGAGRWTDTQYF. DNA of the CDR3: TGTGCCAGCAGCGAAGGAGCGGGGCGTTGGACAGATACGCAGTATTTT.

This clone was picked up one time. The chain carries TRBV6-5 and TRBJ1-2, with 7 bases matching TRBD1. Germline trimming cut 7 bases from V and 3 bases from J; bases unmatched to any gene: 11. Germline V gene lookup returns CDR1 MNHEY and CDR2 SVGAGI. The CDR3 runs 15 residues. CDR3 amino acids: CASTPGQTAYYGYTF. CDR3 nucleotide sequence: TGTGCCAGCACTCCGGGACAGACGGCCTACTATGGCTACACCTTC.

The chain carries TRBV19 and TRBJ1-2; tentative D call: TRBD1 (5 bases). Trimming removed 5 bases from V and 3 bases from J, with 10 bases in between. The CDR3 covers 13 residues. In germline, CDR1 is LNHDA, CDR2 SQIVND (reference sequence). The CDR3 DNA reads as TGTGCCAGTAGTTTACAGGAGTACTATGGCTACACCTTC. Translated, it gives CASSLQEYYGYTF.

The chain is built from TRBV5-5 and TRBJ1-1; D is possibly TRBD1 (6 bases). Germline lookup yields CDR1 SGHKS and CDR2 YYEKEE (reference sequence). With 7 bases removed from V and 0 bases from J, the gap between germline ends came to 22 bases. This CDR3 has 17 amino acids. The CDR3 region has the DNA TGTGCCAGCTCTAGGACAGTCACACCTAGGGTGAACACTGAAGCTTTCTTT. Its protein product is CASSRTVTPRVNTEAFF. Variable domain in full (rest from reference TRBV5-5 and TRBJ1-1): DAGVTQSPTHLIKTRGQQVTLRCSPISGHKSVSWYQQVLGQGPQFIFQYYEKEERGRGNFPDRFSARQFPNYSSELNVNALLLGDSALYLCASSRTVTPRVNTEAFFGQGTRLTVV.

The genes are TRBV30 and TRBJ1-3; D gene uncertain. V was cut by 3 bases and J by 4 bases, with 7 bases left in between. Per the germline V gene, CDR1 is GTSNPN and CDR2 is SVGIG (reference sequence). This CDR3 contains 12 residues. Written as DNA, the CDR3 is TGTGCCTGGAGCCAACAGGGAAACACCATATATTTT. Amino acids: CAWSQQGNTIYF.

The V gene is TRBV6-6, the J gene TRBJ2-7, with D perhaps given as TRBD1 or TRBD2 (5 bases each). V was clipped by 6 bases and J by 3 bases, with 15 bases between them. The germline V gene encodes CDR1 MNHNY and CDR2 SVGAGI (reference sequence). CDR3 size: 14 residues. The CDR3 sequence: CASSPRDAGYEQYF. As DNA, the CDR3 is TGTGCCAGCAGCCCCCGGGACGCGGGCTACGAGCAGTACTTC.

The V gene is TRBV7-9, the J gene TRBJ2-1, with D tentatively TRBD2 (7 bases). V was clipped by 3 bases and J by 7 bases, with 10 bases between them. This CDR3 comprises 13 residues. Germline-derived CDR1 and CDR2 are SEHNR and FQNEAQ (reference sequence). This CDR3 is CASSFGGHNEQFF. CDR3 DNA sequence: TGTGCCAGCAGCTTCGGGGGGCATAATGAGCAGTTCTTC.

This chain links TRBV9 with TRBJ2-1, with D possibly being TRBD1 (6 bases). CDR3 length: 14 residues. Looked up from germline, CDR1 is SGDLS and CDR2 is YYNGEE. The germline V and J ends were trimmed by 3 bases and 4 bases, with 11 bases remaining between them. In DNA, the CDR3 is TGTGCCAGCAGCGCCTCGGACAGTTACAATGAGCAGTTCTTC. Its protein is CASSASDSYNEQFF.

V usage is TRBV19 and J usage is TRBJ2-3; 8 nucleotides agree with TRBD1. The junction had 9 bases not matched to a gene; V was cut back by 10 bases and J by 6 bases. Germline-derived CDR1 and CDR2 are LNHDA and SQIVND (reference sequence). This CDR3 is 13 amino acids long. The CDR3 nucleotides are TGTGCCACGGGACAGGCCGTCCGGGATACGCAGTATTTT. It is translated as CATGQAVRDTQYF.

The J gene is TRBJ1-4, the V gene TRBV28; TRBD1 is a possible D gene (5 bases). The CDR3 contains 16 residues. Germline V gene data show CDR1 as MDHEN and CDR2 as SYDVKM. Trimming shortened V by 6 bases and J by 7 bases, and 21 bases separated the two germline ends. Here the CDR3 reads CASRAQRHIGGEKLFF. The DNA of the CDR3 is TGTGCCAGCAGGGCTCAGCGACACATTGGGGGTGAAAAACTGTTTTTT.